The subject of this entry is one T cell receptor beta chain. The antigen is undetermined. The sample is drawn from a study of cytomegalovirus exposure and HLA in healthy donors. Primers for the PCR totalled 60 Vbeta and 13 Jbeta. Here immunoSEQ multiplex PCR was the method, and the copy in TCRdb shows in-frame clones only, minus some. The repertoire holds 100,000 or so clones, with about 80% as singletons. Study conclusions and caveats: One cluster of highly shared sequence variants probably arose as a sequencing artifact. It was taken for granted in presence/absence analyses that sequencing depth across donors was roughly uniform. At a 0.05 false discovery rate, a later analysis found around 17,000 TCR beta sequences to be associated with HLA alleles. The study labeled 180 or so TCR beta chains cytomegalovirus-associated.

Trimming pared 0 bases from V and 0 bases from J, leaving 10 bases between. The CDR3 runs to 16 residues. CDR1 WNHNN and CDR2 SYGVQD come from the germline V gene (reference sequence). The chain uses TRBV10-1 and TRBJ2-3, with D possibly matching TRBD2 (6 bases). Sequenced input: PBMCs. This clonotype was sampled from a man in his fifties in good health and CMV-seropositive. CDR3 loop: CASSESASGSTDTQYF. The CDR3 bases are TGCGCCAGCAGTGAGTCAGCCAGCGGGAGCACAGATACGCAGTATTTT.